This T cell receptor (beta chain) was found in a study of blood T cells in healthy people across ages. This CDR3 region has 15 residues. Germline values: CDR1 SGHTA, CDR2 FQGNSA. V lost 4 bases and J 1 base, leaving 13 bases between the germline ends. The second PCR ran roughly 6 to 12 cycles with a sample-barcoded 5' primer and J-beta primers. TCRdb reprocessed the 5' RACE reads with MiXCR, giving one entry per CDR3 protein. The table lists over 950,000 distinct CDR3 sequences, around 54% of them singletons. Sample: blood. The rearrangement uses TRBV7-2 and TRBJ2-5; D is uncertain. The sequence came from a woman aged 60-70 years in good health. Here the CDR3 reads CASSSAGEPQETQYF. CDR3 nucleotides: TGTGCCAGCAGCTCGGCTGGGGAACCCCAAGAGACCCAGTACTTC.